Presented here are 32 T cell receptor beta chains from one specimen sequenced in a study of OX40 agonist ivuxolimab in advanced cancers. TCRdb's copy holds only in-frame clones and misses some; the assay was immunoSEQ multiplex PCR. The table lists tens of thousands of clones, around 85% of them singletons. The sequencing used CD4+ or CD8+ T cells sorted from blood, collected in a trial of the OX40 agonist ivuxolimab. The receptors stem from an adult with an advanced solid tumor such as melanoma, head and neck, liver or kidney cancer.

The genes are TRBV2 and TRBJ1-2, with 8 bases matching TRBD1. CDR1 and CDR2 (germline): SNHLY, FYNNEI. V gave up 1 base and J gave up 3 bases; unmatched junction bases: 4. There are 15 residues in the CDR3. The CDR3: CASSEGTGKYYGYTF. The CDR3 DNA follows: TGTGCCAGCAGTGAAGGGACAGGGAAATACTATGGCTACACCTTC. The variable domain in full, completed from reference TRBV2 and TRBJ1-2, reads EPEVTQTPSHQVTQMGQEVILRCVPISNHLYFYWYRQILGQKVEFLVSFYNNEISEKSEIFDDQFSVERPDGSNFTLKIRSTKLEDSAMYFCASSEGTGKYYGYTFGSGTRLTVV.

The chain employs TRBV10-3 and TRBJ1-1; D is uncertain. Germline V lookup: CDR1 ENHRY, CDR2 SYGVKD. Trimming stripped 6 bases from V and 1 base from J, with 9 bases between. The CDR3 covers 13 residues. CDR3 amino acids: CAISYMENTEAFF. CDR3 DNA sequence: TGTGCCATCAGCTATATGGAGAACACTGAAGCTTTCTTT.

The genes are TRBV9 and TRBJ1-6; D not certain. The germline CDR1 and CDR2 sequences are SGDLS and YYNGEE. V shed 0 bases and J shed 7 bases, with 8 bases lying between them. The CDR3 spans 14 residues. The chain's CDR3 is CASSVDQANSPLHF. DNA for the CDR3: TGTGCCAGCAGCGTAGACCAGGCCAATTCACCCCTCCACTTT.

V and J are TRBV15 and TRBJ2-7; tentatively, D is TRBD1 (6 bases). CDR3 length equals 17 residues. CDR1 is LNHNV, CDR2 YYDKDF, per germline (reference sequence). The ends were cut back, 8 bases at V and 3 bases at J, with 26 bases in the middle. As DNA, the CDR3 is TGTGCCACCGCACAGACCTCCGGGGACACCGCTTTCTACGAGCAGTACTTC. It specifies CATAQTSGDTAFYEQYF.

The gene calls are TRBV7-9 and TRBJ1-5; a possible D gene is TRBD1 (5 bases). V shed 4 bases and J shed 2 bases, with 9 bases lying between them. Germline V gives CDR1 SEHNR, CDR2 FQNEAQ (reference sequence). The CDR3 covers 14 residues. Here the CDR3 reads CASSWGGGNQPQHF. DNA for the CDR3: TGTGCCAGCAGCTGGGGAGGGGGCAATCAGCCCCAGCATTTT.

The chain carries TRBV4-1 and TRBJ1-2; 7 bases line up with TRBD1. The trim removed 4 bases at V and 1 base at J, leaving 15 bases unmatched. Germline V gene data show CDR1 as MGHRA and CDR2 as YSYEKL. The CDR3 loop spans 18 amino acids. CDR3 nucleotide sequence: TGCGCCAGCAGCCCCAACCAGGGGGGACGTAGTTTTAACTATGGCTACACCTTC. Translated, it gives CASSPNQGGRSFNYGYTF.

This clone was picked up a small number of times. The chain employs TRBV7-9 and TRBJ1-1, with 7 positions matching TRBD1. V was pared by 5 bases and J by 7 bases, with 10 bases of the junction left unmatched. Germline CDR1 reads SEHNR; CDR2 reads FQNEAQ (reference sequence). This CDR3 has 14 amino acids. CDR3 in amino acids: CASSSKGQQLEAFF. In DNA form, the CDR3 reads TGTGCCAGCAGCAGTAAGGGACAGCAACTTGAAGCTTTCTTT.

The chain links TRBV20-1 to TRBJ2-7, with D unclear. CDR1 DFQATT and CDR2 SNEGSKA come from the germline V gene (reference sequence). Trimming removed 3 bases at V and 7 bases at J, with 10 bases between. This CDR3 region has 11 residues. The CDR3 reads CSASRTGEQYF. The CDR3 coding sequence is TGCAGTGCTAGCAGAACGGGTGAGCAGTACTTC.

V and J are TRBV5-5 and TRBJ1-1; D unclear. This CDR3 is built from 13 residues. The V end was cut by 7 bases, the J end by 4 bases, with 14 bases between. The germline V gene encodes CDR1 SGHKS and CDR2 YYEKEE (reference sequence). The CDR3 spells CASSPLMTTEAFF. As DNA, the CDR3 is TGTGCCAGCTCCCCGCTTATGACCACTGAAGCTTTCTTT.

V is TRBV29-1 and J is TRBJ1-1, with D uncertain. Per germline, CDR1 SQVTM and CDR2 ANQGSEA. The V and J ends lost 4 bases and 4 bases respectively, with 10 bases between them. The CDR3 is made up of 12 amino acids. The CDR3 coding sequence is TGCAGCGTTGCACAGAAGGCCACTGAAGCTTTCTTT. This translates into CSVAQKATEAFF. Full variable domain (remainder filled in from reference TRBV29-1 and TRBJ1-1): SAVISQKPSRDICQRGTSLTIQCQVDSQVTMMFWYRQQPGQSLTLIATANQGSEATYESGFVIDKFPISRPNLTFSTLTVSNMSPEDSSIYLCSVAQKATEAFFGQGTRLTVV.

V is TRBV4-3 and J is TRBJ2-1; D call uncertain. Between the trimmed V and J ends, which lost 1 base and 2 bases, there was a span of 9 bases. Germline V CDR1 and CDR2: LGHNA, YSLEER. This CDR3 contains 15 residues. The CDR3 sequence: CASSQGYLAYNEQFF. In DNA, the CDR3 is TGCGCCAGCAGCCAAGGGTACCTCGCCTACAATGAGCAGTTCTTC.

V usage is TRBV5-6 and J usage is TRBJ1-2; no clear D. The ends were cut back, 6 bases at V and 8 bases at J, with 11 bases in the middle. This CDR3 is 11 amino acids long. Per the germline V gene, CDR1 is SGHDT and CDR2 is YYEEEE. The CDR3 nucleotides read TGTGCCAGCACCCGGGAGGGAGGCTACACCTTC. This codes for CASTREGGYTF.

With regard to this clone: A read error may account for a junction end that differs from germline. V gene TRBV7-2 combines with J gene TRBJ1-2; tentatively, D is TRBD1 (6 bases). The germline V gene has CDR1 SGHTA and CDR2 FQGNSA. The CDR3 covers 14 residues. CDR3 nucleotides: TGTGCCAGCAGCTACTCAGACAGGATAGGCCTCAGAGCCTTC. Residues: CASSYSDRIGLRAF.

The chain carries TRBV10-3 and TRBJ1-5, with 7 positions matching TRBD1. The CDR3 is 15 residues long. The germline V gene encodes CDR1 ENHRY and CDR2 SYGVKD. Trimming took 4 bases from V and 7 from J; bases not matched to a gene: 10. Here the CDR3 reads CAISALGTEFQPQHF. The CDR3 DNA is TGTGCCATCAGTGCGCTAGGGACAGAATTCCAGCCCCAGCATTTT.

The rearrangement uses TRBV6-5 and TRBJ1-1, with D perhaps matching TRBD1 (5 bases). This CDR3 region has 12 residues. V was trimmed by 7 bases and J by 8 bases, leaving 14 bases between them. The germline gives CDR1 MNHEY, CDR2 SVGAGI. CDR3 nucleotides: TGTGCCAGCAAGGGGAGTGGAGGGGAAGCTTTCTTT. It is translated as CASKGSGGEAFF.

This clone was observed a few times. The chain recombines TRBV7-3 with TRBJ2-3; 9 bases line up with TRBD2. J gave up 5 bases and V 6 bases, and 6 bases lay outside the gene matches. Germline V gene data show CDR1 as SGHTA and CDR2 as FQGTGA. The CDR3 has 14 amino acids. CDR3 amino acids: CASRKAGGEDTQYF. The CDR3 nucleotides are TGTGCCAGCAGAAAAGCGGGGGGCGAAGATACGCAGTATTTT. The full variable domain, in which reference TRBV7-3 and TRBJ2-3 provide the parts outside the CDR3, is GAGVSQTPSNKVTEKGKYVELRCDPISGHTALYWYRQSLGQGPEFLIYFQGTGAADDSGLPNDRFFAVRPEGSVSTLKIQRTERGDSAVYLCASRKAGGEDTQYFGPGTRLTVL.

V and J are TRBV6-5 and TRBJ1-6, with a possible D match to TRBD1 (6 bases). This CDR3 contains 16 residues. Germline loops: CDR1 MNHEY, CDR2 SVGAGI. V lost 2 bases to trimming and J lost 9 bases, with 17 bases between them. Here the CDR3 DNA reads TGTGCCAGCAGTTACCGGAGGGGAGGGGGGGGTTCACCCCTCCACTTT. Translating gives CASSYRRGGGGSPLHF.

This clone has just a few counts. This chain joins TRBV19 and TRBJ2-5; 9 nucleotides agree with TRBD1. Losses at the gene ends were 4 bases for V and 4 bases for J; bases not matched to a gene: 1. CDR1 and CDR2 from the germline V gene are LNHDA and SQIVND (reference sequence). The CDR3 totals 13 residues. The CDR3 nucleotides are TGTGCCAGTAGTAGGGACAGGGTAGAGACCCAGTACTTC. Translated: CASSRDRVETQYF.

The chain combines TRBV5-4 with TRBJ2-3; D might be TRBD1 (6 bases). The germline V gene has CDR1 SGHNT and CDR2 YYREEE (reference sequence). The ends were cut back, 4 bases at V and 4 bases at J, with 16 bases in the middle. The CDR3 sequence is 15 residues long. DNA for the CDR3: TGTGCCAGCAGCATAAGCCACAGGGACCCAGATACGCAGTATTTT. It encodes CASSISHRDPDTQYF.

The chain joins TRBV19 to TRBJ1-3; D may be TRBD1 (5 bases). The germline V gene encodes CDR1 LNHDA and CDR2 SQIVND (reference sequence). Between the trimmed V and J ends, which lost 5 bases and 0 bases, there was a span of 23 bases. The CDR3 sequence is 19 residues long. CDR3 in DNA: TGTGCCAGTAGTCGAAGGGGCACCAGAGAACCGAGCTCTGGAAACACCATATATTTT. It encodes CASSRRGTREPSSGNTIYF.

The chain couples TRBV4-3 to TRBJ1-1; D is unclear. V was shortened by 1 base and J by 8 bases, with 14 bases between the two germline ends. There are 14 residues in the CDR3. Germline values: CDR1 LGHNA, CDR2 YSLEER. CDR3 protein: CASSQGRGYGEAFF. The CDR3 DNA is TGCGCCAGCAGCCAAGGGCGAGGGTATGGGGAAGCTTTCTTT.

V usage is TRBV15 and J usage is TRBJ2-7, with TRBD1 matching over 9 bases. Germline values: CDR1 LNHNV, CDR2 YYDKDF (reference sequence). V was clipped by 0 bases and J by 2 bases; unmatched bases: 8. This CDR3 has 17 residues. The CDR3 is CATSRETGTGLPYEQYF. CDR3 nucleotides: TGTGCCACCAGCAGAGAGACCGGGACAGGGCTACCCTACGAGCAGTACTTC.

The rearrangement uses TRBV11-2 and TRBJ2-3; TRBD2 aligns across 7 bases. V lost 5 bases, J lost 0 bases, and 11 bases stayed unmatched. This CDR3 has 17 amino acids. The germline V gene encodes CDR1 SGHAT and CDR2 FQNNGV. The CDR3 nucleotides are TGTGCCAGCAGCGACTATTTAGCGGGTCCTAGCACAGATACGCAGTATTTT. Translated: CASSDYLAGPSTDTQYF.

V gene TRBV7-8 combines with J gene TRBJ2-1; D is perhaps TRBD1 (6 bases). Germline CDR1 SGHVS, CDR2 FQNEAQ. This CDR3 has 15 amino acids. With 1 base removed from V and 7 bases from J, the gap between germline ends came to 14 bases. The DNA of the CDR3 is TGTGCCAGCAGCTTAGTGGGCAGGGGTTTAAATGAGCAGTTCTTC. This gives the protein CASSLVGRGLNEQFF.

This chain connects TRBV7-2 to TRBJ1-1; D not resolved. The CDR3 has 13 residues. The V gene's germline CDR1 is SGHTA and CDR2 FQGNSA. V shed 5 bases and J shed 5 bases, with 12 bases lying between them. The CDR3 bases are TGTGCCAGCAGCCTTTACGAGGCGACTGAAGCTTTCTTT. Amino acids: CASSLYEATEAFF.

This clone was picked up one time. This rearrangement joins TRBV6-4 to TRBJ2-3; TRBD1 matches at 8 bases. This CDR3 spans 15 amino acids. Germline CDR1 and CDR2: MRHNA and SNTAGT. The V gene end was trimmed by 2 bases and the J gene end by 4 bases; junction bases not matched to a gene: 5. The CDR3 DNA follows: TGTGCCAGCAGTGACGCGGGACAGGTCTCAGATACGCAGTATTTT. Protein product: CASSDAGQVSDTQYF.

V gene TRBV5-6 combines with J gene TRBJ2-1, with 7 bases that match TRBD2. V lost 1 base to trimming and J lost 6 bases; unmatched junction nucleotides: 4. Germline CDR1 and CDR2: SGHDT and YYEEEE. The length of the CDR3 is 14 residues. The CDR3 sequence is CASSLRGLTNEQFF. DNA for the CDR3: TGTGCCAGCAGCTTGAGGGGACTAACCAATGAGCAGTTCTTC. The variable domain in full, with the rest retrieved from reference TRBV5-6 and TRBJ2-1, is DAGVTQSPTHLIKTRGQQVTLRCSPKSGHDTVSWYQQALGQGPQFIFQYYEEEERQRGNFPDRFSGHQFPNYSSELNVNALLLGDSALYLCASSLRGLTNEQFFGPGTRLTVL.

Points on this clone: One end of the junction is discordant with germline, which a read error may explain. CDR3 residues: CASSFKGPSSYNEQFF. CDR3 bases: TGTGCTAGCAGCTTCAAAGGACCCAGCTCCTACAATGAGCAGTTCTTC. V usage is TRBV7-7 and J usage is TRBJ2-1; no firm D call. This CDR3 region has 16 residues. Germline V gene data show CDR1 as SSHAT and CDR2 as FNYEAQ (reference sequence).

The CDR3 loop reads CASSTQQPGYEKLFF. CDR3 coding DNA: TGTGCCAGCAGTACCCAACAGCCAGGGTATGAAAAACTGTTTTTT. This rearrangement joins TRBV27 to TRBJ1-4, with D tentatively TRBD1 (5 bases). V shed 5 bases and J shed 6 bases, with 16 bases lying between them. This CDR3 comprises 15 residues. Germline CDR1 reads MNHEY; CDR2 reads SMNVEV (reference sequence).

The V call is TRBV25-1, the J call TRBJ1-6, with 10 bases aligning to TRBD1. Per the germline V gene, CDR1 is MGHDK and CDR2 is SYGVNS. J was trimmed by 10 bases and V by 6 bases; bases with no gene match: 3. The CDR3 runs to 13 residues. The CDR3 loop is CASRDRGSSPLHF. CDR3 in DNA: TGTGCCAGCAGGGACAGGGGGTCATCACCCCTCCACTTT.

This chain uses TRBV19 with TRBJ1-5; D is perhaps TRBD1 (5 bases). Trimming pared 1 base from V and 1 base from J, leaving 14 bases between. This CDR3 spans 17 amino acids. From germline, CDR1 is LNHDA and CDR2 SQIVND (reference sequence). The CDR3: CASSIGNRDGSNQPQHF. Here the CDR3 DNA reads TGTGCCAGTAGTATAGGGAACCGGGACGGGAGCAATCAGCCCCAGCATTTT.

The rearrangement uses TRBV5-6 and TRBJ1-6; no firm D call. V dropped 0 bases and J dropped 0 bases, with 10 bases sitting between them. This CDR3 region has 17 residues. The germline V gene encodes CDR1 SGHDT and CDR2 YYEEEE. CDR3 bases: TGTGCCAGCAGCTTGGCCGGTACGAGCTCCTATAATTCACCCCTCCACTTT. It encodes CASSLAGTSSYNSPLHF.